The sequence of this T cell receptor beta chain was determined in a study of metastatic and nonmetastatic thyroid tumors. Study information: Across peripheral blood and tumor or nodule tissue samples taken from malignant and benign thyroid patients, the repertoires were compared with one another. Notes on the study in general: In blood and tumor, TCR beta diversity was reportedly significantly higher in malignant thyroid tumors than in benign nodules.

Per the authors' pipeline: A classifier for distant metastasis in papillary thyroid cancer was constructed using CDR3 differences observed across clinicopathological groups. TCRdb called clones again from the PCR reads with MiXCR. These V and J calls rely on TCRdb rather than the paper's analysis. Among roughly 20,000 clones listed, 11% were seen once. Before thyroid surgery, none of the patients had received any treatment. This clone has a count of ten or more. Its specificity is unknown. The V and J ends lost 5 bases and 0 bases, in that order; junction bases with no gene match: 16. CDR3 length: 20 residues. Germline loops: CDR1 MNHNY, CDR2 SVGAGI (reference sequence).

The chain recombines TRBV6-6 with TRBJ2-6, with 7 bases lining up with TRBD1. This sequence originates from a female donor with papillary thyroid cancer or a benign thyroid nodule (not recorded which). Some clones in this sample may be carry-over from other donors' samples. The sample consisted of blood. The CDR3 nucleotides read TGTGCCAGCAGTCCTTCCCACAACAGGGGATGGAGCTCTGGGGCCAACGTCCTGACTTTC. As protein: CASSPSHNRGWSSGANVLTF.